Listed below are T cell receptor beta chains from one sample, sequenced in a study of blood T cell repertoires in COVID-19. The protocol was immunoSEQ multiplex PCR, while the TCRdb copy is restricted to in-frame clones and leaves out a portion. The data hold about 250,000 clones, with 70% to 90% observed a single time. Sequencing was carried out using peripheral blood. These receptor sequences come from a young man with active or convalescent COVID-19. The CDR3 runs from the conserved cysteine through the conserved F or W. Each record gives: V gene, D gene, J gene, clone size, CDR3 protein, CDR3 DNA. D genes are given only for firm matches. Size is omitted from some rows. Given values are once, few, many or a class for expanded clones.

>TRBV9|TRBD1|TRBJ2-7|-
CASSDQGVSYEQYF
TGTGCCAGCAGCGATCAGGGGGTCTCCTACGAGCAGTACTTC
>TRBV7-9|TRBD1|TRBJ1-4|-
CASRASRGNNEKLFF
TGTGCCAGCAGAGCCTCCAGGGGGAATAATGAAAAACTGTTTTTT
>TRBV5-1|-|TRBJ2-7|-
CASSLARGGGSYEQYF
TGCGCCAGCAGCTTGGCCAGGGGAGGGGGATCCTACGAGCAGTACTTC
>TRBV5-1|TRBD1|TRBJ2-3|-
CASSSESGTATDTQYF
TGCGCCAGCAGCTCAGAATCCGGGACAGCCACAGATACGCAGTATTTT
>TRBV6-2/TRBV6-3|TRBD1|TRBJ2-5|few
CASSLGQGVGETQYF
TGTGCCAGCAGTTTGGGACAGGGGGTGGGAGAGACCCAGTACTTC
>TRBV27|-|TRBJ1-2|-
CASGFGAYGYTF
TGTGCCAGTGGATTTGGGGCCTATGGCTACACCTTC
>TRBV11-3|-|TRBJ2-1|-
CASSLNLASNEQFF
TGTGCCAGCAGCTTAAACCTAGCCAGCAATGAGCAGTTCTTC
>TRBV11-2|TRBD1|TRBJ2-7|-
CASSHTGDSYEQYF
TGTGCCAGCAGCCACACAGGGGACTCCTACGAGCAGTACTTC
>TRBV7-9|TRBD1|TRBJ2-4|-
CASSLVGDSLDKNIQYF
TGTGCCAGCAGCTTAGTGGGGGACAGTCTCGACAAAAACATTCAGTACTTC
>TRBV5-5|TRBD1|TRBJ2-1|-
CASRNPELPGGQFF
TGTGCCAGCCGCAATCCGGAGCTTCCAGGGGGGCAGTTCTTC
>TRBV19|-|TRBJ1-1|-
CASSIEGNTEAFF
TGTGCCAGTAGTATTGAGGGGAACACTGAAGCTTTCTTT
>TRBV29-1|-|TRBJ2-1|-
CSVEEFPRDEQFF
TGCAGCGTTGAAGAGTTTCCGAGGGATGAGCAGTTCTTC
>TRBV2|-|TRBJ1-1|-
CASMRELTLNTEAFF
TGTGCCAGCATGAGGGAGCTAACCCTGAACACTGAAGCTTTCTTT
>TRBV12-3/TRBV12-4|-|TRBJ2-3|-
CASSPDYPGTQYF
TGTGCCAGCAGCCCGGACTACCCGGGTACGCAGTATTTT
>TRBV6-2/TRBV6-3|TRBD1|TRBJ1-3|once
CASSAGTVGNTIYF
TGTGCCAGCAGTGCCGGGACAGTCGGAAACACCATATATTTT
>TRBV19|TRBD2|TRBJ2-3|-
CASSVWRGVGDTQYF
TGTGCCAGTAGCGTCTGGCGGGGGGTTGGAGATACGCAGTATTTT
>TRBV19|TRBD2|TRBJ2-1|few
CASRASGLAGVSNEQFF
TGTGCCAGTAGAGCCTCGGGACTAGCGGGAGTTTCCAATGAGCAGTTCTTC
>TRBV5-1|TRBD2|TRBJ2-3|-
CASSLVGSGGAKADTQYF
TGCGCCAGCAGCTTGGTTGGTAGCGGGGGGGCCAAGGCAGATACGCAGTATTTT
>TRBV3-1/TRBV3-2|TRBD2|TRBJ2-1|-
CASSLQATSGPYNEQFF
TGTGCCAGCAGCCTTCAAGCGACTAGCGGGCCTTACAATGAGCAGTTCTTC
>TRBV5-4|-|TRBJ1-4|-
CASSLETGNEKLFF
TGTGCCAGCAGCTTGGAGACGGGTAATGAAAAACTGTTTTTT
>TRBV7-9|TRBD1|TRBJ1-1|-
CASSPGGWAEAFF
TGTGCCAGCAGCCCAGGGGGATGGGCTGAAGCTTTCTTT
>TRBV30|-|TRBJ2-1|-
CARSGGRVKDSYNEQFF
TGTGCCCGCTCTGGAGGGCGGGTTAAAGACTCCTACAATGAGCAGTTCTTC
>TRBV2|-|TRBJ2-5|-
CASSVYGGGLGETQYF
TGTGCCAGCAGTGTGTACGGCGGAGGGTTGGGAGAGACCCAGTACTTC
>TRBV7-9|-|TRBJ1-5|-
CASSLYEVPGAQHF
TGTGCCAGCAGCTTATATGAAGTCCCCGGGGCCCAGCATTTT
>TRBV6-5|TRBD2|TRBJ2-1|-
CASSSISGLAAQFF
TGTGCCAGCAGTTCTATATCAGGACTAGCGGCGCAGTTCTTC
>TRBV3-1/TRBV3-2|-|TRBJ1-2|-
CASSQRGPLDGYTF
TGTGCCAGCAGCCAAAGAGGTCCGTTGGATGGCTACACCTTC
>TRBV28|-|TRBJ2-1|-
CASSLLAGIGEQFF
TGTGCCAGCAGTTTATTGGCGGGTATCGGGGAGCAGTTCTTC
>TRBV3-1/TRBV3-2|-|TRBJ2-4|-
CASSQDLAGIQYF
TGTGCCAGCAGCCAAGATCTAGCAGGCATTCAGTACTTC
>TRBV19|TRBD1|TRBJ1-5|-
CASSGDREGNQPQHF
TGTGCCAGTAGTGGGGACAGGGAGGGCAATCAGCCCCAGCATTTT
>TRBV27|TRBD1|TRBJ1-6|few
CASRPTGADSPLHF
TGTGCCAGCAGACCTACAGGGGCGGATTCACCCCTCCACTTT
>TRBV19|-|TRBJ2-5|few
CASSMAGLLKTQYF
TGTGCCAGTAGTATGGCAGGGTTGTTGAAGACCCAGTACTTC
>TRBV7-8|TRBD2|TRBJ2-1|-
CASSKGLAGVIRYNEQFF
TGTGCCAGCAGCAAGGGACTAGCGGGGGTCATTCGTTACAATGAGCAGTTCTTC
>TRBV18|TRBD1|TRBJ2-1|-
CASSPRDSAEQFF
TGTGCCAGCTCACCCCGGGACAGCGCTGAGCAGTTCTTC
>TRBV30|TRBD1|TRBJ1-3|once
CAWSVRWGRGTGNTIYF
TGTGCCTGGAGTGTACGGTGGGGCAGGGGGACGGGAAACACCATATATTTT
>TRBV9|-|TRBJ1-2|-
CASSVATEANYGYTF
TGTGCCAGCAGCGTAGCTACGGAGGCTAACTATGGCTACACCTTC
>TRBV4-3|TRBD1|TRBJ1-6|-
CASSQGGQERMNSPLHF
TGCGCCAGCAGCCAAGGGGGACAGGAAAGAATGAATTCACCCCTCCACTTT
>TRBV6-5|-|TRBJ2-2|-
CASSWVGIGELFF
TGTGCCAGCTCCTGGGTCGGGATCGGGGAGCTGTTTTTT
>TRBV10-3|TRBD1|TRBJ1-2|-
CATRQGENYGYTF
TGTGCCACCAGACAGGGTGAAAACTATGGCTACACCTTC
>TRBV3-1/TRBV3-2|-|TRBJ2-7|-
CASSQDGVSYEQYF
TGTGCCAGCAGCCAAGATGGAGTCTCCTACGAGCAGTACTTC
>TRBV25-1|-|TRBJ1-2|-
CASSDPRTSNYGYTF
TGTGCCAGCAGTGACCCCCGGACTTCTAACTATGGCTACACCTTC
>TRBV9|TRBD2|TRBJ2-7|-
CASSPFGGAGEQYF
TGTGCCAGCAGCCCTTTCGGGGGGGCCGGTGAGCAGTACTTC
>TRBV28|-|TRBJ1-5|-
CASSPPRLLINQPQHF
TGTGCCAGCAGCCCGCCCCGGTTACTCATCAATCAGCCCCAGCATTTT
>TRBV6-2/TRBV6-3|-|TRBJ1-4|-
CASSYSTAAASTNEKLFF
TGTGCCAGCAGTTACTCGACTGCGGCGGCCTCAACTAATGAAAAACTGTTTTTT
>TRBV10-3|-|TRBJ2-1|once
CAISEPLATEQFF
TGTGCCATCAGTGAGCCCTTAGCGACCGAACAGTTCTTC
>TRBV12-3/TRBV12-4|-|TRBJ1-1|-
CASINSAGTEAFF
TGTGCCAGCATAAATTCGGCGGGCACTGAAGCTTTCTTT
>TRBV11-2|TRBD1|TRBJ2-2|-
CASSPRDRNTGELFF
TGTGCCAGCAGCCCCCGGGACAGGAACACCGGGGAGCTGTTTTTT
>TRBV10-3|TRBD1|TRBJ2-2|-
CAIPLRDRGSSGTGELFF
TGTGCCATTCCTCTCCGGGACAGGGGAAGTTCGGGCACCGGGGAGCTGTTTTTT
>TRBV18|-|TRBJ1-1|-
CASSPIQDTEAFF
TGTGCCAGCTCACCCATACAGGACACTGAAGCTTTCTTT
>TRBV6-5|-|TRBJ1-2|-
CASSYSGGAGGYTF
TGTGCCAGCAGTTACTCGGGGGGGGCAGGCGGCTACACCTTC
>TRBV7-2|-|TRBJ2-5|-
CASSSYRVGGQETQYF
TGTGCCAGCAGTTCTTATAGGGTGGGGGGACAAGAGACCCAGTACTTC
>TRBV7-9|-|TRBJ1-3|-
CASSWDRGHSGNTIYF
TGTGCCAGCAGCTGGGACCGGGGACACTCTGGAAACACCATATATTTT
>TRBV5-5|-|TRBJ1-3|-
CASSLSGGDTGNTIYF
TGTGCCAGCAGCTTGTCCGGAGGGGATACTGGAAACACCATATATTTT
>TRBV9|-|TRBJ1-2|-
CASSHDSNYGYTF
TGTGCCAGCAGTCATGACAGTAACTATGGCTACACCTTC
>TRBV10-3|-|TRBJ1-3|-
CAISYDIASGNTIYF
TGTGCCATCAGTTATGACATCGCCTCTGGAAACACCATATATTTT
>TRBV2|-|TRBJ2-5|-
CASSDIEETQYF
TGTGCCAGCAGCGACATAGAAGAGACCCAGTACTTC
>TRBV6-6|-|TRBJ1-1|-
CASSYSQAEAFF
TGTGCCAGCAGTTACAGTCAAGCCGAAGCTTTCTTT
>TRBV28|TRBD2|TRBJ2-1|-
CASSLGAGLAGYNEQFF
TGTGCCAGCAGTTTAGGGGCTGGACTAGCGGGGTACAATGAGCAGTTCTTC